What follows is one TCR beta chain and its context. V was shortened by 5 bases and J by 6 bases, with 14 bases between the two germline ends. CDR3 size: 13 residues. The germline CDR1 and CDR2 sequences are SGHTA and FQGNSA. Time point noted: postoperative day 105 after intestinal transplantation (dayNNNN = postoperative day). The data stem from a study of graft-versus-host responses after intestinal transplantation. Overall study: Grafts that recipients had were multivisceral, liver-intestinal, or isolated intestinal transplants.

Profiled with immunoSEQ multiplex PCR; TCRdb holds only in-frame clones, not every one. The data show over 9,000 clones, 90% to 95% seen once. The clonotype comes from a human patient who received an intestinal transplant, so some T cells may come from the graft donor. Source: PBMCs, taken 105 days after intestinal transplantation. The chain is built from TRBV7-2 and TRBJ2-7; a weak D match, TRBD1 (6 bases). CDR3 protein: CASSLKQGSEQYF. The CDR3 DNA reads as TGTGCCAGCAGCCTTAAACAGGGATCCGAGCAGTACTTC.